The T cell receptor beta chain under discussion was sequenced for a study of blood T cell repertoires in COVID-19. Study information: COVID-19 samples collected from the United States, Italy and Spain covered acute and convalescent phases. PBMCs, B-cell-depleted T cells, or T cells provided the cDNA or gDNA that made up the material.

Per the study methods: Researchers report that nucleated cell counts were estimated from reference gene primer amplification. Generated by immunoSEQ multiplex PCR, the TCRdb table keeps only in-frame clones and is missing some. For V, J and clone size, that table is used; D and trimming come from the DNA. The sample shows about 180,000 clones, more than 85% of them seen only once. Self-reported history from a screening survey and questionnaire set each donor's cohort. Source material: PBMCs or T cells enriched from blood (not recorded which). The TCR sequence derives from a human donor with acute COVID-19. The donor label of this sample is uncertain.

CDR3 sequence: CASSQNGRTDSNQPQHF. The CDR3 DNA follows: TGTGCCAGCAGCCAAAACGGCCGGACAGATAGCAATCAGCCCCAGCATTTT. The chain uses TRBV5-6 and TRBJ1-5, with D perhaps matching TRBD1 (6 bases). Deletions cut 4 bases from V and 0 bases from J, with 17 bases between. There are 17 residues in the CDR3. The germline gives CDR1 SGHDT, CDR2 YYEEEE.